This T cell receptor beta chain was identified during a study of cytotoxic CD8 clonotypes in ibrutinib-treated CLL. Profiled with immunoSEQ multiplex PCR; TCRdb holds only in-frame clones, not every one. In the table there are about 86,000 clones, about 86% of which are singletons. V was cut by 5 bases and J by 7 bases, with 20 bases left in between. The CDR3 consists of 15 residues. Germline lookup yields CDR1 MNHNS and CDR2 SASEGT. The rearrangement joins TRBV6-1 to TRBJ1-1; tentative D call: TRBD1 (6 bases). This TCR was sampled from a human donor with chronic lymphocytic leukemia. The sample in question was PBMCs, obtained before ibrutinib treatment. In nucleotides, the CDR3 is TGTGCCAGCAGTATAAAACAGGGTGGTGTAGGTGAAGCTTTCTTT. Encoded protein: CASSIKQGGVGEAFF.